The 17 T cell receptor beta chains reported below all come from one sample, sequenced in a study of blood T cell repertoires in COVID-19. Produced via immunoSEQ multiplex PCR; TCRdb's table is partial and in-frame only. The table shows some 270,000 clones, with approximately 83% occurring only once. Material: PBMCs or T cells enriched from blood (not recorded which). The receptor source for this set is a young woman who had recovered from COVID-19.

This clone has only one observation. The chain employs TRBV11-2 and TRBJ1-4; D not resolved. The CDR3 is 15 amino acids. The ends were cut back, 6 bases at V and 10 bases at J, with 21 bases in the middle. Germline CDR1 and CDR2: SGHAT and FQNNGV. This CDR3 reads CASSPRSPAGRKLFF. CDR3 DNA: TGTGCCAGCAGTCCGCGGAGTCCGGCCGGCCGAAAACTGTTTTTT. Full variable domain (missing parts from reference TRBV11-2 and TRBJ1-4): EAGVAQSPRYKIIEKRQSVAFWCNPISGHATLYWYQQILGQGPKLLIQFQNNGVVDDSQLPKDRFSAERLKGVDSTLKIQPAKLEDSAVYLCASSPRSPAGRKLFFGSGTQLSVL.

CDR3: CASTRDWQAYEQYF. In DNA, the CDR3 is TGTGCCAGCACCCGGGACTGGCAAGCCTACGAGCAGTACTTC. The rearrangement uses TRBV5-5 and TRBJ2-7; maybe TRBD2 (6 bases). Germline assignment: CDR1 SGHKS and CDR2 YYEKEE (reference sequence). The length of the CDR3 is 14 residues. Trimming shortened V by 6 bases and J by 2 bases, and 15 bases separated the two germline ends.

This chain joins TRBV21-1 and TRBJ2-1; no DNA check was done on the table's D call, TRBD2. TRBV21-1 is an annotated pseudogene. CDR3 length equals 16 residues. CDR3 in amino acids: CASSKVEREPRNEQFF. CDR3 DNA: TGTGCCAGCAGCAAAGTTGAGCGGGAGCCCCGCAATGAGCAGTTCTTC.

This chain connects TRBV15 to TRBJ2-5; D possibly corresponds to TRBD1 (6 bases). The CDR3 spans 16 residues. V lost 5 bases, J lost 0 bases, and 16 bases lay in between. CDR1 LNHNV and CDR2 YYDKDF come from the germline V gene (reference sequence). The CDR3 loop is CATSSRGQPHQETQYF. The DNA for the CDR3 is TGTGCCACCAGCTCTCGCGGACAGCCTCACCAAGAGACCCAGTACTTC.

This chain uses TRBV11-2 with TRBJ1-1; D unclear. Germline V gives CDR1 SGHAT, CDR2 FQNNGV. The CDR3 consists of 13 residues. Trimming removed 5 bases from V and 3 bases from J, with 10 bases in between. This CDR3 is CASSPEGDTEAFF. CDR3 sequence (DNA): TGTGCCAGCAGCCCAGAGGGTGACACTGAAGCTTTCTTT.

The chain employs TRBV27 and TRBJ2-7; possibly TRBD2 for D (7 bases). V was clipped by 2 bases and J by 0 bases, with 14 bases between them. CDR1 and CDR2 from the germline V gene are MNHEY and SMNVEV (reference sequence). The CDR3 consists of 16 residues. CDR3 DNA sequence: TGTGCCAGCAGTTTAGTAGGGGGGGACGGCTCCTACGAGCAGTACTTC. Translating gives CASSLVGGDGSYEQYF.

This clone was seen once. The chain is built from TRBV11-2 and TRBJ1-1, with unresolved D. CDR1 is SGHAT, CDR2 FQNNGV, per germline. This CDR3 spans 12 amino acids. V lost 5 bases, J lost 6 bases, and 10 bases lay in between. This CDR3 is CASSPPRAEAFF. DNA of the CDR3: TGTGCCAGCAGCCCACCCCGGGCTGAAGCTTTCTTT.

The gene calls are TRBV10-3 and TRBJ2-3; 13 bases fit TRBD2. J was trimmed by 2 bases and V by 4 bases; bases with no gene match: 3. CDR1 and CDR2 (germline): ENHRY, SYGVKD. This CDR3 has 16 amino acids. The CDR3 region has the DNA TGTGCCATCAGTGGACTAGCGGGGGGCCTCACAGATACGCAGTATTTT. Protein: CAISGLAGGLTDTQYF.

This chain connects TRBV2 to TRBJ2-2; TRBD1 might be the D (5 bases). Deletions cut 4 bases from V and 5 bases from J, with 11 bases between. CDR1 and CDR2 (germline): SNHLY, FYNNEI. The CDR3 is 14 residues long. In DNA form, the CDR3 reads TGTGCCAGCAGTGGCCCAGGGTGGACCGGGGAGCTGTTTTTT. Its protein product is CASSGPGWTGELFF.

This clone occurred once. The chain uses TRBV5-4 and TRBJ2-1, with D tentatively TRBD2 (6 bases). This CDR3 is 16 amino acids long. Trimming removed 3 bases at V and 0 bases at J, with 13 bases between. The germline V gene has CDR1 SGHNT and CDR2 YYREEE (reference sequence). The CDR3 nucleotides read TGTGCCAGCAGCTCGGAGGGCAGTAGCTCCTACAATGAGCAGTTCTTC. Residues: CASSSEGSSSYNEQFF.

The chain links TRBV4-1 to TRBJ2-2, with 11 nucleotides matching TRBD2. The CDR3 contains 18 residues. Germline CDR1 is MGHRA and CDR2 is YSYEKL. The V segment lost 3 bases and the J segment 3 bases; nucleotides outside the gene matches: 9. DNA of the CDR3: TGCGCCAGCAGCCACGCTAGCGGGAGGTATGAGTACACCGGGGAGCTGTTTTTT. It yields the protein CASSHASGRYEYTGELFF.

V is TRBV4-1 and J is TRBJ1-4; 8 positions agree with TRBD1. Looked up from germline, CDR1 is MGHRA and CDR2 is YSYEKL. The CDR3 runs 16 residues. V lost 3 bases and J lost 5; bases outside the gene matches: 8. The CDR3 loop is CASSHPWQGANEKLFF. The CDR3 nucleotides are TGCGCCAGCAGCCACCCCTGGCAGGGGGCAAATGAAAAACTGTTTTTT.

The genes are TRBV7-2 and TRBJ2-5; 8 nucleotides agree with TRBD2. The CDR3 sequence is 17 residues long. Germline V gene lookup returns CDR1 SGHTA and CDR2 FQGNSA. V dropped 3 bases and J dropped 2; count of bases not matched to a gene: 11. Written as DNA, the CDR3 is TGTGCCAGCAGCTTTTTTATGCCGGGGGGGCCTCAAGAGACCCAGTACTTC. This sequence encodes CASSFFMPGGPQETQYF.

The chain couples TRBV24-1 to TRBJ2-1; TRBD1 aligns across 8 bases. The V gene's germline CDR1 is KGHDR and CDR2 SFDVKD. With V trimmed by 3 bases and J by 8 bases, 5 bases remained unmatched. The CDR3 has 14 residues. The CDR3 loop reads CATSDRTGSDEQFF. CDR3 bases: TGTGCCACCAGTGATAGGACAGGGTCCGATGAGCAGTTCTTC.

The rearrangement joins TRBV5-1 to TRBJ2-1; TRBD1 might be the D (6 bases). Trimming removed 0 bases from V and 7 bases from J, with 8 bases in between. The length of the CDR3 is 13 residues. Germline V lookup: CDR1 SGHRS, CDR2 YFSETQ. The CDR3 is CASSLADRNEQFF. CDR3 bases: TGCGCCAGCAGCTTGGCCGACAGGAATGAGCAGTTCTTC. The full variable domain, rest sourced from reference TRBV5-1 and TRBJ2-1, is KAGVTQTPRYLIKTRGQQVTLSCSPISGHRSVSWYQQTPGQGLQFLFEYFSETQRNKGNFPGRFSGRQFSNSRSEMNVSTLELGDSALYLCASSLADRNEQFFGPGTRLTVL.

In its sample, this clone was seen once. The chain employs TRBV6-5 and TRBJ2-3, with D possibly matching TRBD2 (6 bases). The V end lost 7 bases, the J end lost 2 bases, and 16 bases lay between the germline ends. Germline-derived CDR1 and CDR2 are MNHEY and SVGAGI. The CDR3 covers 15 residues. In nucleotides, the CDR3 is TGTGCCAGCACCGTTGCGGGGCTTACCACAGATACGCAGTATTTT. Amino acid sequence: CASTVAGLTTDTQYF.

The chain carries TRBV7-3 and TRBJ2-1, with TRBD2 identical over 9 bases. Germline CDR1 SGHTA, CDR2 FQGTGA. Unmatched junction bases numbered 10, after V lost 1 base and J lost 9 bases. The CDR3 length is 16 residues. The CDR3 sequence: CASSLSRIAGVGEQFF. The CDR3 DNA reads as TGTGCCAGCAGCTTAAGTCGTATAGCGGGAGTTGGTGAGCAGTTCTTC.